This paragraph reports one TCR beta chain. The PCR made use of 60 Vbeta and 13 Jbeta primers. Here immunoSEQ multiplex PCR was the method, and the copy in TCRdb shows in-frame clones only, minus some. The table records roughly 160,000 clones, around three quarters of them present only once. This CDR3 has 17 amino acids. The trim removed 6 bases at V and 4 bases at J, leaving 12 bases unmatched. Germline V gives CDR1 SGDLS, CDR2 YYNGEE. The data were taken from a study of cytomegalovirus exposure and HLA in healthy donors. This sequence joins TRBV9 and TRBJ2-1, with 11 positions matching TRBD2. This TCR derives from a man aged 35 to 55 in good health and CMV-seronegative. The sample consisted of PBMCs. The CDR3 is CASTDFSGRASYNEQFF. As DNA, the CDR3 is TGTGCCAGCACCGACTTTAGCGGGAGGGCCTCTTACAATGAGCAGTTCTTC.